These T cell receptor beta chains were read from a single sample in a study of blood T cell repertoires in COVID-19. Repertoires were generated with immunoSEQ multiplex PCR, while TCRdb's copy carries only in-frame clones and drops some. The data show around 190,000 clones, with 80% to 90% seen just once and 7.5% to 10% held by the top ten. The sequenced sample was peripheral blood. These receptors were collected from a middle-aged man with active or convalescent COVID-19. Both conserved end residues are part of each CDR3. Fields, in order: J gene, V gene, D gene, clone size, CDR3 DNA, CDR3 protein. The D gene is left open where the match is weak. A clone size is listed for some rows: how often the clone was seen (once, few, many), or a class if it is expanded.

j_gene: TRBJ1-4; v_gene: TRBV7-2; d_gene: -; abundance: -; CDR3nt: TGTGCCAGCAGCTTCGAGGGATCTAATGAAAAACTGTTTTTT; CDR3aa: CASSFEGSNEKLFF
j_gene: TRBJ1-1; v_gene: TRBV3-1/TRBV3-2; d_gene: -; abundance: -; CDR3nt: TGTGCCAGCAGCCAACCCTTTAGGGTCGGGGGGGCAGAGTCGGCTTTCTTT; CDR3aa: CASSQPFRVGGAESAFF
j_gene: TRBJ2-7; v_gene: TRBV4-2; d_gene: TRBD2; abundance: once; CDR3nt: TGTGCCAGCAGCCAGGGACTAGCGGGAGACCTTTCCTACGAGCAGTACTTC; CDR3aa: CASSQGLAGDLSYEQYF
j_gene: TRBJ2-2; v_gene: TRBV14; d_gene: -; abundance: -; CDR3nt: TGTGCCAGCAGCCAAGGCAGGAACACCGGGGAGCTGTTTTTT; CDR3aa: CASSQGRNTGELFF
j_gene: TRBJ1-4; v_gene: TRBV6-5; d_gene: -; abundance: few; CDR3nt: TGTGCCAGCAGCCAATACCCAGAAGAAAAACTGTTTTTT; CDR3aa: CASSQYPEEKLFF
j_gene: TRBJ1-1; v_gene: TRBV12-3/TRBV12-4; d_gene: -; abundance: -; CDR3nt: TGTGCCAGCAGTTCTACAGGGACCACTGAAGCTTTCTTT; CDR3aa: CASSSTGTTEAFF
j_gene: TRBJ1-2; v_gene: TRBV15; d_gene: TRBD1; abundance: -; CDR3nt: TGTGCCACCAGCCAAGGGACAGGGAACTATGGCTACACCTTC; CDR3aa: CATSQGTGNYGYTF
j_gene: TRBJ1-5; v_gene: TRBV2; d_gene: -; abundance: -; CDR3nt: TGTGCCAGCAGGAAATCAGGGGACAATCAGCCCCAGCATTTT; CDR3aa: CASRKSGDNQPQHF
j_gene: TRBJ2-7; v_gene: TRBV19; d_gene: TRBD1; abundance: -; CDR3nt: TGTGCCAGTAGAGATGTTGGACAGGGGGCTAGCTACGAGCAGTACTTC; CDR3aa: CASRDVGQGASYEQYF
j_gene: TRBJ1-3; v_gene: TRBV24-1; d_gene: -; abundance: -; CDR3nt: TGTGCCACCCGGTCGACAGGTCCCTACTCTGGAAACACCATATATTTT; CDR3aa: CATRSTGPYSGNTIYF
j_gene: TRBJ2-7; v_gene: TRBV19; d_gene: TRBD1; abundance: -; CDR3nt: TGTGCCAGTAGTTCTCGAGTATCCGGGACAGGGGGAGCGTACGAGCAGTACTTC; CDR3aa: CASSSRVSGTGGAYEQYF
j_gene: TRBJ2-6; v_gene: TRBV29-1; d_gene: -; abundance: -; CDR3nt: TGCAGCGTGCGGCAGGGATCCGGGGCCAACGTCCTGACTTTC; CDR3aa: CSVRQGSGANVLTF
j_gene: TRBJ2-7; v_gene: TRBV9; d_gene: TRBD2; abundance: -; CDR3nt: TGTGCCAGCAGCGTAGAGGGCAGCTCGACTAGCGGTTACGAGCAGTACTTC; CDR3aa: CASSVEGSSTSGYEQYF
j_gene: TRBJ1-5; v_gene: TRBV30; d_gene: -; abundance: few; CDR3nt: TGTGCCTGGAGTGCCGGTTCGGGGGACTATAGCAATCAGCCCCAGCATTTT; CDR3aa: CAWSAGSGDYSNQPQHF
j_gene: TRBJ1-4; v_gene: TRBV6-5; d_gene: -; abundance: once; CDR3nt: TGTGCCAGCAGTTACTCGAGGGGGTTTGAAAAACTGTTTTTT; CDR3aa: CASSYSRGFEKLFF
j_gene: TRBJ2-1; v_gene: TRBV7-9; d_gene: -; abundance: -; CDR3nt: TGTGCCAGCACCCCATGGGCGGGGAGCGAACGAGGGTACAATGAGCAGTTCTTC; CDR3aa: CASTPWAGSERGYNEQFF
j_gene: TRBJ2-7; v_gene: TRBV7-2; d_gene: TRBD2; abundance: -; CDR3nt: TGTGCCAGCAGCGTGACTAGCGGGAGTTACGAGCAGTACTTC; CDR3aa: CASSVTSGSYEQYF
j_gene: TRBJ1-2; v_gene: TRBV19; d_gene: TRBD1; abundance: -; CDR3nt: TGTGCCAGTAGTACCCGTGGGACAGCTCTTGGCTATGGCTACACCTTC; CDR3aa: CASSTRGTALGYGYTF
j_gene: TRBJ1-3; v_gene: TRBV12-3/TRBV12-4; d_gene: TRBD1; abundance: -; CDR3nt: TGTGCTACCACGACAGGGGGCAAAAACACCATATATTTT; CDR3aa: CATTTGGKNTIYF
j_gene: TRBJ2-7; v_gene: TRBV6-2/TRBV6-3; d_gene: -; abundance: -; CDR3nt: TGTGCCAGCAGTTACCTGAGGACTGGCGACGAGCAGTACTTC; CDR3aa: CASSYLRTGDEQYF
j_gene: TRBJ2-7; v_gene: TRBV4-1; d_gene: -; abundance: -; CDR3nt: TGCGCCAGCAGCCAAGAGCAGGACAGTGGGACCTACGAGCAGTACTTC; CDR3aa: CASSQEQDSGTYEQYF
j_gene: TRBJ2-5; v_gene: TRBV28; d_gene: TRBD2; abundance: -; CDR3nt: TGTGCCAGCACCTGGGGGGGGAGTCGGGAGACCCAGTACTTC; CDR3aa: CASTWGGSRETQYF
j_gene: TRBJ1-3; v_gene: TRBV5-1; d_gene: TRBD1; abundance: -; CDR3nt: TGCGCCAGCAGTACAGGGGGCCGAAACACCATATATTTT; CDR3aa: CASSTGGRNTIYF
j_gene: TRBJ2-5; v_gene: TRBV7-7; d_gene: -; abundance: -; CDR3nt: TGTGCCAGCAGCTTAGGTAGACTGGTGGAGGGGGAGACCCAGTACTTC; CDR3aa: CASSLGRLVEGETQYF
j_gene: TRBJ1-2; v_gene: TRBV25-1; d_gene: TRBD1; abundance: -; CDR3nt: TGTGCCAGCAGTGGGACAGGGATGGGCGGCTACACCTTC; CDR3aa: CASSGTGMGGYTF
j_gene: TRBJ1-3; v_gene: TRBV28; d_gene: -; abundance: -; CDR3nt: TGTGCCAGCAGTCCCCCCGGGGGGCAGGGAAACACCATATATTTT; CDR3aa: CASSPPGGQGNTIYF
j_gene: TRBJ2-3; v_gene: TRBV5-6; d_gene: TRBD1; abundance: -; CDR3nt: TGTGCCAGCAGCGGGGGACAGTCCACAGATACGCAGTATTTT; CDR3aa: CASSGGQSTDTQYF
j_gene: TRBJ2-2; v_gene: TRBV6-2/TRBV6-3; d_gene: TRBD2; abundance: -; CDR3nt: TGTGCCAGCAGCCGGACTAGCGGGGGGATCGGGGAGCTGTTTTTT; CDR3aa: CASSRTSGGIGELFF
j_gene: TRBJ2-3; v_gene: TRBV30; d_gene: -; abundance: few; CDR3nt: TGTGCCTGTCCTAGCGTAAACACAGATACGCAGTATTTT; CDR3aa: CACPSVNTDTQYF
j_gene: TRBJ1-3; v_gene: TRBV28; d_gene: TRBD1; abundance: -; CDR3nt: TGTGCCAGCAGTGAACAGGGGACCCCCTCTGGAAACACCATATATTTT; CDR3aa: CASSEQGTPSGNTIYF
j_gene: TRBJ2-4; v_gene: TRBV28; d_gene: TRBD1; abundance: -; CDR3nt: TGTGCCAGCAGTCTAGGGACAGGGGGCCTCTTGGAGTCGGCCAAAAACATTCAGTACTTC; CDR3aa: CASSLGTGGLLESAKNIQYF
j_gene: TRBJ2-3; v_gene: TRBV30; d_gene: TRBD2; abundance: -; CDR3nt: TGTGCCTGGAGAAGAGCGGGAGTACTACAAGATACGCAGTATTTT; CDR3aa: CAWRRAGVLQDTQYF
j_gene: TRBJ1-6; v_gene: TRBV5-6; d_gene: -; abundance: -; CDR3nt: TGTGCCAGCAGCTTGGCCGGGAGCAACTATAATTCACCCCTCCACTTT; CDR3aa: CASSLAGSNYNSPLHF
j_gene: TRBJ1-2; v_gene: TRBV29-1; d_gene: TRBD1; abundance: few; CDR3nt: TGCAGCGTACGAGACCCACAGGGGGCTGGCGGCTACACCTTC; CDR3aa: CSVRDPQGAGGYTF
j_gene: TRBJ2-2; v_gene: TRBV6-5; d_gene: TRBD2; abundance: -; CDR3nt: TGTGCCAGCAGTAGGGACTACTACACCGGGGAGCTGTTTTTT; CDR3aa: CASSRDYYTGELFF
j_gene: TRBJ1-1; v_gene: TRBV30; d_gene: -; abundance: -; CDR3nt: TGTGCCTGGAGTAAAAGCCTGAACACTGAAGCTTTCTTT; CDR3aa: CAWSKSLNTEAFF
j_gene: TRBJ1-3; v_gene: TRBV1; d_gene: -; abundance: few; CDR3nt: TGCACCAGCAGCCAAGCACAGGGCTCTGGAAACACCATATATTTT; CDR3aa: CTSSQAQGSGNTIYF
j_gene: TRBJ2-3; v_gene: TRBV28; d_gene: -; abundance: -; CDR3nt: TGTGCCACCGCGGACAGAACTAGCACAGATACGCAGTATTTT; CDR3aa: CATADRTSTDTQYF
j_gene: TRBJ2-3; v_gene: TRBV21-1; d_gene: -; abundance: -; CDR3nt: TGTGCCAGCAGCAATAGCTCCGTGGATACGCAGTATTTT; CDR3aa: CASSNSSVDTQYF
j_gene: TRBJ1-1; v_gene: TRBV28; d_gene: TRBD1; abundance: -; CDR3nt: TGTGCCAGCAGTCTGGGACAGTACACTGAAGCTTTCTTT; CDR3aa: CASSLGQYTEAFF
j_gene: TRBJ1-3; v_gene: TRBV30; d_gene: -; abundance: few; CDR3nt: TGTGCCTGGAGTGCGGTTGGAAACACCATATATTTT; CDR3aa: CAWSAVGNTIYF
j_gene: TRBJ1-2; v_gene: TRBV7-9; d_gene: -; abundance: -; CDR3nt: TGTGCCAGCAGCACCGAGGGGGTCTATGGCTACACCTTC; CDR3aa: CASSTEGVYGYTF
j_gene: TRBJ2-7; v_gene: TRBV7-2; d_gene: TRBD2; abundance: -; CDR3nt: TGTGCCAGCAGCTTATCGACGGGACTAGGCACCTACGAGCAGTACTTC; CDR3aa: CASSLSTGLGTYEQYF
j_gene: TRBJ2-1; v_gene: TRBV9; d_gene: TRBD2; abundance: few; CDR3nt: TGTGCCAGCAGCGCTACAGGGACTAGCGATGAGCAGTTCTTC; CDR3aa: CASSATGTSDEQFF
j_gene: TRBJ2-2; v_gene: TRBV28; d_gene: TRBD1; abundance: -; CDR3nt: TGTGCCAGCAACACCGGGACAGCGAACACCGGGGAGCTGTTTTTT; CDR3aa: CASNTGTANTGELFF